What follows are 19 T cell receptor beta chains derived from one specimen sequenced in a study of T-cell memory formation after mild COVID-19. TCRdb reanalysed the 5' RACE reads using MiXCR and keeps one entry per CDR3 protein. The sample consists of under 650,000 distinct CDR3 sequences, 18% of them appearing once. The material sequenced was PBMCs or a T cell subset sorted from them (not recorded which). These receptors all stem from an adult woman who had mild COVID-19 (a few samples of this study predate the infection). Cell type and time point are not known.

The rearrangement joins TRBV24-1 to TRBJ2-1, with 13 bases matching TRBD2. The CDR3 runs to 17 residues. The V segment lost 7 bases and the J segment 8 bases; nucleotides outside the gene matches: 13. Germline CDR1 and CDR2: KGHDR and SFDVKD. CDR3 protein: CATSKQTSGRAWDEQFF. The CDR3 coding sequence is TGTGCCACCAGCAAACAAACTAGCGGGAGGGCCTGGGATGAGCAGTTCTTC.

In DNA, the CDR3 is TGCGCCAGCAGCCCTGGGGCTAGCGGGGGCCGAACCTACAATGAGCAGTTCTTC. It encodes CASSPGASGGRTYNEQFF. This sequence joins TRBV4-1 and TRBJ2-1; 10 bases agree with TRBD2. The germline CDR1 and CDR2 sequences are MGHRA and YSYEKL. This CDR3 has 18 residues. Losses at the gene ends were 4 bases for V and 2 bases for J; bases not matched to a gene: 11.

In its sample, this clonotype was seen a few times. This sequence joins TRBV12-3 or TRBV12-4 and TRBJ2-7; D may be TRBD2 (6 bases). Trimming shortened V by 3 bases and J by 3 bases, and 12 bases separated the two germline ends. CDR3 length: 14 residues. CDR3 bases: TGTGCCAGCAGTTTTCAAATGGAGGGCTACGAGCAGTACTTC. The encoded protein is CASSFQMEGYEQYF.

CDR3 sequence reads: CASSPDSGEQYF. CDR3 in DNA: TGTGCCAGCTCACCAGATAGTGGCGAGCAGTACTTC. The chain has TRBV18 and TRBJ2-7; D unresolved. CDR3 length: 12 residues. Trimming removed 2 bases from V and 6 bases from J, with 8 bases in between. Germline V gives CDR1 KGHSH, CDR2 LQKENI.

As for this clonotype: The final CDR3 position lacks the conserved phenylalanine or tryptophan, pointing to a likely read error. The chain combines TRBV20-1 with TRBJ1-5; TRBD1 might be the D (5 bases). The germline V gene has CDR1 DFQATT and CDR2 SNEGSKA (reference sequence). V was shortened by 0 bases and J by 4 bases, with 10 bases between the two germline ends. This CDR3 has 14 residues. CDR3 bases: TGCAGTGCTAGAGAAGGGACCGTTAATCAGCCCCAGCATTAT. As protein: CSAREGTVNQPQHY.

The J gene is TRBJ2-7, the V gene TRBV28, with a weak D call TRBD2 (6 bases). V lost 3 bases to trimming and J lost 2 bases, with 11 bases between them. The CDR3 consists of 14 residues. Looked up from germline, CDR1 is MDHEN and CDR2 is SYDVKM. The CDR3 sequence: CASSFSGPTYEQYF. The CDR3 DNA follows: TGTGCCAGCAGTTTTAGCGGACCAACCTACGAGCAGTACTTC.

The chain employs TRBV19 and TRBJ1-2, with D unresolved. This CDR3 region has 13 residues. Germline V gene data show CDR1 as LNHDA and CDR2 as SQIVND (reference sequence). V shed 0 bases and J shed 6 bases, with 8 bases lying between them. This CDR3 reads CASSIDQRDGYTF. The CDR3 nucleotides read TGTGCCAGTAGTATAGATCAAAGGGATGGCTACACCTTC.

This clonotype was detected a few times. The CDR3 sequence is CASSHGVGAFTGNTIYF. In DNA form, the CDR3 reads TGTGCCAGCAGCCACGGGGTTGGGGCTTTCACTGGAAACACCATATATTTT. This rearrangement joins TRBV7-6 to TRBJ1-3; tentative D call: TRBD1 (5 bases). CDR3 size: 17 residues. With 5 bases removed from V and 2 bases from J, the gap between germline ends came to 19 bases. Germline V lookup: CDR1 SGHVS, CDR2 FNYEAQ.

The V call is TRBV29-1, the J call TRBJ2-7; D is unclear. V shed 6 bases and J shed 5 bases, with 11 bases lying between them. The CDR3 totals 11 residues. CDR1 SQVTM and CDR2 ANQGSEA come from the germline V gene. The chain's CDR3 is CSVRSWNEQYF. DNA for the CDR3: TGCAGCGTACGCAGTTGGAACGAGCAGTACTTC.

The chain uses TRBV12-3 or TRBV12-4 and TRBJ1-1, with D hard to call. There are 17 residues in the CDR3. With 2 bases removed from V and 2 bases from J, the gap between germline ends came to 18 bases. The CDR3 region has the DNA TGTGCCAGCAGTTTAAATGTTCGTGCCAGGAGTAACACTGAAGCTTTCTTT. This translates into CASSLNVRARSNTEAFF.

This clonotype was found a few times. The chain's CDR3 is CASRRGQLQETQYF. The CDR3 DNA is TGTGCCAGCAGGAGGGGACAGCTTCAAGAGACCCAGTACTTC. The chain links TRBV12-3 or TRBV12-4 to TRBJ2-5; TRBD1 agrees at 7 bases. After removal of 6 bases from V and 2 bases from J, the junction contained 6 bases not matched to a gene. This CDR3 region has 14 residues.

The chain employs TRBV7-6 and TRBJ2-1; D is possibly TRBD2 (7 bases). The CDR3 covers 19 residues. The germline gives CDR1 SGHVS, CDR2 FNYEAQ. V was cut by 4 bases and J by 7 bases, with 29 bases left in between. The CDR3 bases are TGTGCCAGCAGCTCAATTAGAGCCCCCGCGGGGGACATGAGTAATGAGCAGTTCTTC. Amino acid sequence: CASSSIRAPAGDMSNEQFF. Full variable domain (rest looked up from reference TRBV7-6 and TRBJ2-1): GAGVSQSPRYKVTKRGQDVALRCDPISGHVSLYWYRQALGQGPEFLTYFNYEAQQDKSGLPNDRFSAERPEGSISTLTIQRTEQRDSAMYRCASSSIRAPAGDMSNEQFFGPGTRLTVL.

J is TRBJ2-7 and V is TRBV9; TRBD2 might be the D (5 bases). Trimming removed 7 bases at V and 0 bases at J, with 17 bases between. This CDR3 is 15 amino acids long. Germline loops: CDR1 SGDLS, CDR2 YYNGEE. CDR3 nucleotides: TGTGCCAGCTCCCCAAGCGGCCTAAGCTCCTACGAGCAGTACTTC. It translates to CASSPSGLSSYEQYF.

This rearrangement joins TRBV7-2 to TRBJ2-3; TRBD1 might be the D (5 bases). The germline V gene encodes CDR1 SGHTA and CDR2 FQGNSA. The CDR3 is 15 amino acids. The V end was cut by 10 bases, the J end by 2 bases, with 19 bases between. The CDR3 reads CATTRSSGNTDTQYF. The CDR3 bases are TGTGCCACCACCCGATCCTCAGGGAACACAGATACGCAGTATTTT.

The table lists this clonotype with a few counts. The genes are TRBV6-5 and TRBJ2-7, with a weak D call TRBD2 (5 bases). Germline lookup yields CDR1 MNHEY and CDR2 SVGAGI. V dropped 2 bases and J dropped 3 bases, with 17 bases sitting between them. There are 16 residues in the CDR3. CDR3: CASSYGEQWMDYEQYF. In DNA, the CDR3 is TGTGCCAGCAGTTACGGGGAGCAGTGGATGGACTACGAGCAGTACTTC.

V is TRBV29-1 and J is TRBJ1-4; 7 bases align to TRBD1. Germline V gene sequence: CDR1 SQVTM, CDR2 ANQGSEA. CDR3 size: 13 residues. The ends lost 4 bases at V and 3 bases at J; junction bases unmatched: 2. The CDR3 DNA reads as TGCAGCGTTGCTCAGGGGGCTAATGAAAAACTGTTTTTT. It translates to CSVAQGANEKLFF.

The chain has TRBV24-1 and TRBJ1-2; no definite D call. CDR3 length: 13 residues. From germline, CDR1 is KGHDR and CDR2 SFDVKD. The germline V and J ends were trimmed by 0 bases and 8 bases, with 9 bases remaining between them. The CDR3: CATSDLAGEGYTF. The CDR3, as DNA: TGTGCCACCAGTGATTTGGCCGGCGAAGGCTACACCTTC.

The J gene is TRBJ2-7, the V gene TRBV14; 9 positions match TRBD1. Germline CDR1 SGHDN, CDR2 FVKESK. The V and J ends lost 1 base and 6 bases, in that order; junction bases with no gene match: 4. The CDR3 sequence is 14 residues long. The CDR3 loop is CASSQVDRGSEQYF. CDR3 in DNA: TGTGCCAGCAGCCAAGTGGACAGGGGTTCCGAGCAGTACTTC.

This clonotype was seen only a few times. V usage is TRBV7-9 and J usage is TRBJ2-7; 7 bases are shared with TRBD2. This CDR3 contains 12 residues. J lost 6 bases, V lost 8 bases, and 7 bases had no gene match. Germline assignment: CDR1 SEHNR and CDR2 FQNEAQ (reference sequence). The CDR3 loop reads CASRHPSGEQYF. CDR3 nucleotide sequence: TGTGCCAGCCGCCACCCTAGCGGCGAGCAGTACTTC.